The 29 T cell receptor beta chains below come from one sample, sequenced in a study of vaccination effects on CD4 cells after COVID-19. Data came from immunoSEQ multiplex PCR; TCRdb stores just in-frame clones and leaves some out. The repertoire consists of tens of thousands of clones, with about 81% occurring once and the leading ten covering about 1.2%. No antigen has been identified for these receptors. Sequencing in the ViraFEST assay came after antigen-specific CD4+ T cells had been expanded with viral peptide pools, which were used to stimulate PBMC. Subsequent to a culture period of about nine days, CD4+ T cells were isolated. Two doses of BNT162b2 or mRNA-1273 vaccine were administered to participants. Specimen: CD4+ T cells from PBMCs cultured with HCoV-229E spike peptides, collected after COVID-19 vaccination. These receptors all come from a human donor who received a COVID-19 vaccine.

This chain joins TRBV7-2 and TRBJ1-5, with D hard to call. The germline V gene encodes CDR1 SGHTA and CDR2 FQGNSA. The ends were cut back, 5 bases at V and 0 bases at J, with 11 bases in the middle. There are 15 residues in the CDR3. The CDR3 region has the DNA TGTGCCAGCAGCGCAGAGAGAGGTAGCAATCAGCCCCAGCATTTT. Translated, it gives CASSAERGSNQPQHF. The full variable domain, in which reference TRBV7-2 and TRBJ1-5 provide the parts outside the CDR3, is GAGVSQSPSNKVTEKGKDVELRCDPISGHTALYWYRQSLGQGLEFLIYFQGNSAPDKSGLPSDRFSAERTGGSVSTLTIQRTQQEDSAVYLCASSAERGSNQPQHFGDGTRLSIL.

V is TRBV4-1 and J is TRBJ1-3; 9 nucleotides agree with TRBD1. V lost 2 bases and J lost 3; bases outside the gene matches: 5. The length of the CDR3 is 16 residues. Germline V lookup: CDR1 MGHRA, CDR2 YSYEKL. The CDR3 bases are TGCGCCAGCAGCCAAAAAATGGACAGGGGTGGAAACACCATATATTTT. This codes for CASSQKMDRGGNTIYF.

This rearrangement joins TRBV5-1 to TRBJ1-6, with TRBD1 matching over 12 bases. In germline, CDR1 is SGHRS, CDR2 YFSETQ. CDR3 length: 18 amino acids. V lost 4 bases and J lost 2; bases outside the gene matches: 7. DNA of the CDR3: TGCGCCAGCAGCCCCGGGACAGGGGGCAGTGCCTATAATTCACCCCTCCACTTT. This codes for CASSPGTGGSAYNSPLHF.

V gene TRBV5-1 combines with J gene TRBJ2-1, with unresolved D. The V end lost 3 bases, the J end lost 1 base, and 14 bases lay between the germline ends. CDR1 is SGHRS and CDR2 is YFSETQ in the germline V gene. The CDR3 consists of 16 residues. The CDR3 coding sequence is TGCGCCAGCAGCTCAACTTCGGATCGGTCCTACAATGAGCAGTTCTTC. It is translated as CASSSTSDRSYNEQFF.

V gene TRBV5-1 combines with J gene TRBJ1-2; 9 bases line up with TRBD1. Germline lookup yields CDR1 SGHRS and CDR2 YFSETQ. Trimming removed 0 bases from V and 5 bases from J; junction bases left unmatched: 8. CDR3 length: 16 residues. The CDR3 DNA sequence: TGCGCCAGCAGCTTGGATGGGACAGGGATTTTTTATGGCTACACCTTC. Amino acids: CASSLDGTGIFYGYTF.

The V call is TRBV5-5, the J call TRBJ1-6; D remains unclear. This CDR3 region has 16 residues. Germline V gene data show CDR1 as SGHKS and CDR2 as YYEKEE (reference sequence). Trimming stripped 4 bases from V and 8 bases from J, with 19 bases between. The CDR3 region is CASSRTITTGDSPLHF. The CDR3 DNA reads TGTGCCAGCAGCCGTACAATCACAACCGGAGATTCACCCCTCCACTTT.

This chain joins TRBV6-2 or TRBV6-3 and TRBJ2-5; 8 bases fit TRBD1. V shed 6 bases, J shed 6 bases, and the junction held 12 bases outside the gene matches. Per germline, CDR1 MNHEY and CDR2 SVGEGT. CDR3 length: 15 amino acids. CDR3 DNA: TGTGCCAGCAGCCGGGACAGGACCTCCGTGAAGACCCAGTACTTC. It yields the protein CASSRDRTSVKTQYF.

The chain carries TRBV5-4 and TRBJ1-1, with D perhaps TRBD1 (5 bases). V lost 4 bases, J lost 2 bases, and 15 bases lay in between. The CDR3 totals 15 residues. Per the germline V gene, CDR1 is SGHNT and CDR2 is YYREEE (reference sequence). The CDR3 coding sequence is TGTGCCAGCAGCAACAGACAGAATTTTAACACTGAAGCTTTCTTT. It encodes CASSNRQNFNTEAFF.

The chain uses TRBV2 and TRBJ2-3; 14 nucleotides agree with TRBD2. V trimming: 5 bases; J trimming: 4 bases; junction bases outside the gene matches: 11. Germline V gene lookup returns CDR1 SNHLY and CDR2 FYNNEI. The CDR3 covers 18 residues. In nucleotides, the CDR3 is TGTGCCAGCAGTAGGAGACTAGCGGGGGGGCTAGGTGCAGATACGCAGTATTTT. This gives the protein CASSRRLAGGLGADTQYF. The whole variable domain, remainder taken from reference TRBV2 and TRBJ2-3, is EPEVTQTPSHQVTQMGQEVILRCVPISNHLYFYWYRQILGQKVEFLVSFYNNEISEKSEIFDDQFSVERPDGSNFTLKIRSTKLEDSAMYFCASSRRLAGGLGADTQYFGPGTRLTVL.

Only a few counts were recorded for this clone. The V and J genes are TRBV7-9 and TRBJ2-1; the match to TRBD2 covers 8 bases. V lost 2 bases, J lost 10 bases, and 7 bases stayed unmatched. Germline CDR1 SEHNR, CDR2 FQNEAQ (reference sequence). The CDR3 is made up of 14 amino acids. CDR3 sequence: CASSLSGTREEQFF. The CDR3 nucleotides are TGTGCCAGCAGCTTATCGGGGACTAGAGAAGAGCAGTTCTTC.

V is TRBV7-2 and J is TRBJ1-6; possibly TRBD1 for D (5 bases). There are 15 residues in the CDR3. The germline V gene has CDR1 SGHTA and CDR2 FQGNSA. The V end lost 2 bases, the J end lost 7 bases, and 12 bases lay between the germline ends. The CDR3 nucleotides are TGTGCCAGCAGCTTACCCGCAGGGATAAATTCACCCCTCCACTTT. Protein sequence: CASSLPAGINSPLHF. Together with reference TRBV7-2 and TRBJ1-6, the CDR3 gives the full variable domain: GAGVSQSPSNKVTEKGKDVELRCDPISGHTALYWYRQSLGQGLEFLIYFQGNSAPDKSGLPSDRFSAERTGGSVSTLTIQRTQQEDSAVYLCASSLPAGINSPLHFGNGTRLTVT.

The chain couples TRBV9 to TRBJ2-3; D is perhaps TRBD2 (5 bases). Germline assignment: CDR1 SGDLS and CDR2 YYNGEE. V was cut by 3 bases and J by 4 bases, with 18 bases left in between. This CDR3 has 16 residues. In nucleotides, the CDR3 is TGTGCCAGCAGCGCCGGACTCACGGGCGGGTCAGATACGCAGTATTTT. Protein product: CASSAGLTGGSDTQYF.

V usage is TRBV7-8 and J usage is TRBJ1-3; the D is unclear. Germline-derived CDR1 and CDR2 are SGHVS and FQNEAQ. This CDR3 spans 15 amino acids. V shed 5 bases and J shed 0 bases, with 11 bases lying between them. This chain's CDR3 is CASSARRISGNTIYF. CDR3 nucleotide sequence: TGTGCCAGCAGCGCCCGACGGATCTCTGGAAACACCATATATTTT.

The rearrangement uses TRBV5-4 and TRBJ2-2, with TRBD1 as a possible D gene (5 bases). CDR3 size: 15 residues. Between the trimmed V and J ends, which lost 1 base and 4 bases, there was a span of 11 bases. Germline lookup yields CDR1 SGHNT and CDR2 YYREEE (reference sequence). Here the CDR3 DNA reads TGTGCCAGCAGCTTGTCAGGAAGGGGCACCGGGGAGCTGTTTTTT. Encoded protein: CASSLSGRGTGELFF.

CDR3 coding DNA: TGTGCCAGTAGTCCCACGGGGGATACTGAAGCTTTCTTT. It encodes CASSPTGDTEAFF. V and J are TRBV19 and TRBJ1-1; D might be TRBD1 (5 bases). The V end was cut by 5 bases, the J end by 5 bases, with 12 bases between. Germline assignment: CDR1 LNHDA and CDR2 SQIVND (reference sequence). CDR3 size: 13 residues.

The chain's CDR3 is CASSLDRQLYGNTIYF. The CDR3 DNA is TGCGCCAGCAGCTTGGATCGACAGCTATATGGAAACACCATATATTTT. The V call is TRBV5-1, the J call TRBJ1-3, with a possible D match to TRBD1 (5 bases). The CDR3 consists of 16 residues. Per the germline V gene, CDR1 is SGHRS and CDR2 is YFSETQ. The V end lost 0 bases, the J end lost 3 bases, and 13 bases lay between the germline ends.

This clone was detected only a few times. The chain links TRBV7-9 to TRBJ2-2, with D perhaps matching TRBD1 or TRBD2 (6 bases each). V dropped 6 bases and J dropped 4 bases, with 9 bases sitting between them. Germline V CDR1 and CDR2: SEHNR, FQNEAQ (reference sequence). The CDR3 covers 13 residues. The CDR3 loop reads CASRGGGTGELFF. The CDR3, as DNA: TGTGCCAGCAGAGGAGGGGGCACCGGGGAGCTGTTTTTT.

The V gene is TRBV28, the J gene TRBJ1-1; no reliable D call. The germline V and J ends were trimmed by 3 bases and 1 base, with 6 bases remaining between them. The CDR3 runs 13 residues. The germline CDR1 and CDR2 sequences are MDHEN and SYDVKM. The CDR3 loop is CASSFNPNTEAFF. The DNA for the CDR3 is TGTGCCAGCAGTTTTAACCCGAACACTGAAGCTTTCTTT.

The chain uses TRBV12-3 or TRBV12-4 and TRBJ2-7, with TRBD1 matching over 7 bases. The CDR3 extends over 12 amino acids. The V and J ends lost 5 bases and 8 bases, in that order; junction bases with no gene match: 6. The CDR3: CASSGPGQKQYV. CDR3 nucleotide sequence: TGTGCCAGCAGTGGACCGGGACAGAAGCAGTACGTC.

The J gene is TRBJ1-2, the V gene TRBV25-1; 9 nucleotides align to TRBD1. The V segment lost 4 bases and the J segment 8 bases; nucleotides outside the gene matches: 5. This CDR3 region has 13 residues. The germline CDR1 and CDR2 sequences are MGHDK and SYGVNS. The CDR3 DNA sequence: TGTGCCAGCAGTGGACAGGGGGTGGGAGGCTACACCTTC. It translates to CASSGQGVGGYTF.

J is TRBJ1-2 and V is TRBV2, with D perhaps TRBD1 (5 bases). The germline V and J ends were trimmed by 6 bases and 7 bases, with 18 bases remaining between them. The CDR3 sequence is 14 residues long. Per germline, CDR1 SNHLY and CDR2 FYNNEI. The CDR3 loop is CASSPDIQETGYTF. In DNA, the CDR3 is TGTGCCAGCAGCCCGGACATCCAAGAGACTGGCTACACCTTC. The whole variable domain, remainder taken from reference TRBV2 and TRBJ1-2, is EPEVTQTPSHQVTQMGQEVILRCVPISNHLYFYWYRQILGQKVEFLVSFYNNEISEKSEIFDDQFSVERPDGSNFTLKIRSTKLEDSAMYFCASSPDIQETGYTFGSGTRLTVV.

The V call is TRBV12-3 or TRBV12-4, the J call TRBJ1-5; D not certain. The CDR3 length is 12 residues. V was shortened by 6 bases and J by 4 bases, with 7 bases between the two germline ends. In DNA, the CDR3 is TGTGCCAGCAGCCTACTTAATCAGCCCCAGCATTTT. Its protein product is CASSLLNQPQHF.

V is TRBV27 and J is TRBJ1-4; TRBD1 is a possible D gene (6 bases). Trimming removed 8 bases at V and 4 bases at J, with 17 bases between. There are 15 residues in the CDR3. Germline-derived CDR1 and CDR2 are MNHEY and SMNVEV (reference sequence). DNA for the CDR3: TGTGCCAGCCGAGAAGCAGGGGCCGGTAATGAAAAACTGTTTTTT. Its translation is CASREAGAGNEKLFF.

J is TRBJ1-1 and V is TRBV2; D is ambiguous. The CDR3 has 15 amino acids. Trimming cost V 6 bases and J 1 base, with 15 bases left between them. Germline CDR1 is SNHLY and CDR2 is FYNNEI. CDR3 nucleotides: TGTGCCAGCAGCCAATTCGGACCGCAGAACACTGAAGCTTTCTTT. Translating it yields CASSQFGPQNTEAFF.

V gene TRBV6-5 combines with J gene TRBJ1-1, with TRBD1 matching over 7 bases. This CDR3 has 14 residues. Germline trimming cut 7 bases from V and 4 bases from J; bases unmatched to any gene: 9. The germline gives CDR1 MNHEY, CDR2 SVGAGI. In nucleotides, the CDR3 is TGTGCCAGCACCTCGACAGGGAGGTTCACTGAAGCTTTCTTT. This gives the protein CASTSTGRFTEAFF.

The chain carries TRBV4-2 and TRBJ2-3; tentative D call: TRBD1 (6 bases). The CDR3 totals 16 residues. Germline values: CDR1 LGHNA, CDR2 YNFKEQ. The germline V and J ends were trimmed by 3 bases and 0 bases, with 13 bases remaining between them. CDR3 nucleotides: TGTGCCAGCAGCCAGGGAACAGGGCCTAGCACAGATACGCAGTATTTT. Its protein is CASSQGTGPSTDTQYF.

CDR3 region: CASTTGLLETQYF. CDR3 bases: TGTGCCAGCACCACGGGACTTCTGGAGACCCAGTACTTC. This chain uses TRBV12-3 or TRBV12-4 with TRBJ2-5, with a weak D call TRBD2 (6 bases). The CDR3 totals 13 residues. V was cut by 7 bases and J by 5 bases, with 14 bases left in between.

CDR3 region: CASSLVLNEKLFF. CDR3 nucleotides: TGCGCCAGCAGCTTGGTGTTAAATGAAAAACTGTTTTTT. The chain carries TRBV5-1 and TRBJ1-4; D is undetermined. The V gene lost 0 bases and the J gene lost 5 bases, with 5 bases spanning the gap. Germline V CDR1 and CDR2: SGHRS, YFSETQ. This CDR3 region has 13 residues.

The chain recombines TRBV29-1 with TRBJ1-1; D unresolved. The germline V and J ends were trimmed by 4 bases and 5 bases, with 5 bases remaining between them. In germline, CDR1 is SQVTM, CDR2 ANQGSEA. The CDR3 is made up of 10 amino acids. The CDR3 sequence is CSVGGTEAFF. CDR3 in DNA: TGCAGCGTTGGGGGAACTGAAGCTTTCTTT.